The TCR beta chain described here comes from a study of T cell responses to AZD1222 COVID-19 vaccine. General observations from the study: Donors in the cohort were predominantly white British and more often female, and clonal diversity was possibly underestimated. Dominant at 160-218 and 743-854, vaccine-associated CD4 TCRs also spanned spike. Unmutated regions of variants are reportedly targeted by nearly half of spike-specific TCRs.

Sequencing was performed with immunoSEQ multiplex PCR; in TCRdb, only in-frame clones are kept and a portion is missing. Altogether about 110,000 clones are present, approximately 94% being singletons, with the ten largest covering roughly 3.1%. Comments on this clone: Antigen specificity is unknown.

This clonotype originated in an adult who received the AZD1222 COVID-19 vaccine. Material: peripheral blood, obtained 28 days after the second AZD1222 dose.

CDR3 loop: CASSFSGRADPDTQYF. The CDR3 coding sequence is TGTGCCAGCAGCTTTAGCGGGAGGGCCGATCCAGATACGCAGTATTTT. The rearrangement joins TRBV7-9 to TRBJ2-3; the match to TRBD2 covers 11 bases. The germline CDR1 and CDR2 sequences are SEHNR and FQNEAQ (reference sequence). This CDR3 has 16 amino acids. With V trimmed by 3 bases and J by 4 bases, 6 bases remained unmatched.